Below are 6 T cell receptor beta chains sequenced from a single sample in a study of T cells in tumors after PD-1 blockade. Using immunoSEQ multiplex PCR, the repertoire was profiled, and TCRdb retains in-frame clones only, with some absent. In the table there are almost 35,000 clones, 73% of which are singletons. Here the sequenced sample was PBMCs, taken after anti-PD-1 treatment. Receptors originate from a human donor with basal cell carcinoma.

This clone has just a few counts. The chain couples TRBV6-1 to TRBJ2-7; D is unclear. The V gene lost 2 bases and the J gene lost 6 bases, with 20 bases spanning the gap. The CDR3 spans 16 residues. CDR1 and CDR2 from the germline V gene are MNHNS and SASEGT. CDR3 sequence: CASSETVRFRIGEQYF. The CDR3 DNA is TGTGCCAGCAGTGAAACGGTACGATTTCGGATAGGCGAGCAGTACTTC.

In this sample, this clone turned up once. In DNA form, the CDR3 reads TGTGCCAGTAGTACCCAAGCTGGCTCCTACGAGCAGTACTTC. It translates to CASSTQAGSYEQYF. This chain links TRBV19 with TRBJ2-7; D gene unclear. The CDR3 is made up of 14 amino acids. V shed 4 bases and J shed 0 bases, with 10 bases lying between them. CDR1 LNHDA and CDR2 SQIVND come from the germline V gene (reference sequence).

The CDR3 reads CASSFRTGSTYEQYF. CDR3 in DNA: TGTGCCAGCAGCTTCCGGACAGGCAGCACCTACGAGCAGTACTTC. The chain links TRBV11-3 to TRBJ2-7; 7 nucleotides align to TRBD1. Germline CDR1 reads SGHNT; CDR2 reads YENEEA. Germline trimming cut 3 bases from V and 2 bases from J; bases unmatched to any gene: 7. This CDR3 is built from 15 residues. Supplemented by reference TRBV11-3 and TRBJ2-7, the full variable domain reads EAGVVQSPRYKIIEKKQPVAFWCNPISGHNTLYWYLQNLGQGPELLIRYENEEAVDDSQLPKDRFSAERLKGVDSTLKIQPAELGDSAVYLCASSFRTGSTYEQYFGPGTRLTVT.

The rearrangement joins TRBV4-3 to TRBJ2-6; D is unclear. The ends were cut back, 4 bases at V and 0 bases at J, with 7 bases in the middle. The germline CDR1 and CDR2 sequences are LGHNA and YSLEER. This CDR3 is built from 15 residues. The CDR3, as DNA: TGCGCCAGCAGCCGCAGGAGCTCTGGGGCCAACGTCCTGACTTTC. Protein: CASSRRSSGANVLTF.

V usage is TRBV7-2 and J usage is TRBJ2-3; the D is unclear. Trimming took 5 bases from V and 2 from J, leaving 14 bases between them. Germline CDR1 is SGHTA and CDR2 is FQGNSA. This CDR3 region has 15 residues. CDR3 region: CASSPGPVLTDTQYF. CDR3 coding DNA: TGTGCCAGCAGCCCGGGCCCCGTCCTCACAGATACGCAGTATTTT.

The CDR3 bases are TGTGCCAGCAGGGACGGATCCTATAATTCACCCCTCCACTTT. Translating gives CASRDGSYNSPLHF. This chain links TRBV19 with TRBJ1-6, with a possible D match to TRBD1 (5 bases). This CDR3 is 14 amino acids long. Looked up from germline, CDR1 is LNHDA and CDR2 is SQIVND (reference sequence). The ends were cut back, 9 bases at V and 1 base at J, with 10 bases in the middle.